This T cell receptor beta chain was captured by sequencing in a study of cytotoxic CD8 clonotypes in ibrutinib-treated CLL. This table comes from immunoSEQ multiplex PCR, and its TCRdb copy is limited to in-frame clones, with some not included. The table records 150,000 to 200,000 clones, approximately 90% of them present only once. Frozen-stored PBMCs produced roughly 2 micrograms of genomic DNA for TCR beta libraries. The sequence was collected from a human donor with chronic lymphocytic leukemia. Sample: PBMCs, taken at disease progression, from a patient treated with ibrutinib.

Written as DNA, the CDR3 is TGTGCCAGCAGTTGGACTTTTGACACCGGGGAGCTGTTTTTT. Translating it yields CASSWTFDTGELFF. V and J are TRBV6-6 and TRBJ2-2; D is possibly TRBD2 (5 bases). Germline assignment: CDR1 MNHNY and CDR2 SVGAGI (reference sequence). The CDR3 length is 14 residues. The V end lost 4 bases, the J end lost 3 bases, and 9 bases lay between the germline ends.